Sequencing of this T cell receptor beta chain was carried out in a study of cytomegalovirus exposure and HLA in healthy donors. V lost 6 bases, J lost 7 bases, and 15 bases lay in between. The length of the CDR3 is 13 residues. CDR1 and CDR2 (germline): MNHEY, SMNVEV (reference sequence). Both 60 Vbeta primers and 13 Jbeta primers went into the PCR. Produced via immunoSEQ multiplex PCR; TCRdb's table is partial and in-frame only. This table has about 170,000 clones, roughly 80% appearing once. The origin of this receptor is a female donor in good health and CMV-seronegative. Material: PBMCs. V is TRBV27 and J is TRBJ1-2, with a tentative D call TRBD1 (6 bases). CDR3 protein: CASRQQGTGGYTF. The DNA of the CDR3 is TGTGCCAGCAGGCAACAGGGTACGGGTGGCTACACCTTC.